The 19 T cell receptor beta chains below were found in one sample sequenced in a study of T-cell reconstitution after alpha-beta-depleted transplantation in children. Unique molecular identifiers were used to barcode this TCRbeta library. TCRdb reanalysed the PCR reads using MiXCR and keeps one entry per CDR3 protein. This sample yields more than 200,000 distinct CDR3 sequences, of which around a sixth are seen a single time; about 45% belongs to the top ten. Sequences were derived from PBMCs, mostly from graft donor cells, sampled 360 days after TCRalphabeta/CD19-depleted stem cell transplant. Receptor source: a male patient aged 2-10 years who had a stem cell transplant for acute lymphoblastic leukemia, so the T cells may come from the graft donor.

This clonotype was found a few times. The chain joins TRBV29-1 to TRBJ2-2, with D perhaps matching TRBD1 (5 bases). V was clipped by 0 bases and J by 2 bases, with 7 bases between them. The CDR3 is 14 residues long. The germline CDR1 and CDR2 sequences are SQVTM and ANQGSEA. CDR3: CSVEDRENTGELFF. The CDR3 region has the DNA TGCAGCGTTGAAGACAGGGAAAACACCGGGGAGCTGTTTTTT.

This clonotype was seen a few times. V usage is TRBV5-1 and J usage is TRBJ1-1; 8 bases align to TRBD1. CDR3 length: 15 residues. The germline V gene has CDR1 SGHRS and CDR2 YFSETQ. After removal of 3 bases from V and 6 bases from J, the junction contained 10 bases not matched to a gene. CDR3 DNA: TGCGCCAGCAGCTCCGTGACAGGGGCCTCCCCTGAAGCTTTCTTT. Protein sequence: CASSSVTGASPEAFF.

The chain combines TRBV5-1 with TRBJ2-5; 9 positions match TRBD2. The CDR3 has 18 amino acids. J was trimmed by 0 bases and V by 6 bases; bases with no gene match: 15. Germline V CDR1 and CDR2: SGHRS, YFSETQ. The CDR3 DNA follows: TGCGCCAGCAACCTCCGGTGGCCTAGCGGGGCGTACCAAGAGACCCAGTACTTC. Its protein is CASNLRWPSGAYQETQYF.

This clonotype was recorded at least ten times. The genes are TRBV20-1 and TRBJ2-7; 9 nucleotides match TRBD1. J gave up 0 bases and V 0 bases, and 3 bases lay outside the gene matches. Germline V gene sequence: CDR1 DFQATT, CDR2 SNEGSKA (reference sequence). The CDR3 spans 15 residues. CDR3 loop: CSARDLGQGSYEQYF. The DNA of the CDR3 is TGCAGTGCTAGAGATCTGGGACAGGGCTCCTACGAGCAGTACTTC.

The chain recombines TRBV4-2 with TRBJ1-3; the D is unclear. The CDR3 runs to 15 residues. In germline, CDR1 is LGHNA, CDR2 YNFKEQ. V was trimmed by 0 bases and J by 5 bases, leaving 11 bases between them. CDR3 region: CASSQDRAGRNTIYF. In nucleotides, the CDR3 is TGTGCCAGCAGCCAAGATCGGGCAGGAAGAAACACCATATATTTT.

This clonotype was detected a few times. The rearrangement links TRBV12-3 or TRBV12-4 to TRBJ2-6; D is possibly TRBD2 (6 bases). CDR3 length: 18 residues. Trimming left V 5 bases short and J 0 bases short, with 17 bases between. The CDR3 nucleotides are TGTGCCAGCAGTAGCCCCTCGGGAGCCTACTCTGGGGCCAACGTCCTGACTTTC. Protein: CASSSPSGAYSGANVLTF.

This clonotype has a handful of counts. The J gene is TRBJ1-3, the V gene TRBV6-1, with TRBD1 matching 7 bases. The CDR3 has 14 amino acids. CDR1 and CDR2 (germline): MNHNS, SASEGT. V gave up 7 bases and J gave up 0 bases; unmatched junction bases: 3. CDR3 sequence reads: CASTHRGSGNTIYF. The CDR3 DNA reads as TGTGCCAGCACCCACAGGGGCTCTGGAAACACCATATATTTT.

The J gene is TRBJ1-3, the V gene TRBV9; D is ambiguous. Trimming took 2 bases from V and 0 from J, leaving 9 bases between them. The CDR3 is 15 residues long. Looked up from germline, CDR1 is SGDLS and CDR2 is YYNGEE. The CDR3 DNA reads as TGTGCCAGCAGCGTCGACGGATACTCTGGAAACACCATATATTTT. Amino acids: CASSVDGYSGNTIYF.

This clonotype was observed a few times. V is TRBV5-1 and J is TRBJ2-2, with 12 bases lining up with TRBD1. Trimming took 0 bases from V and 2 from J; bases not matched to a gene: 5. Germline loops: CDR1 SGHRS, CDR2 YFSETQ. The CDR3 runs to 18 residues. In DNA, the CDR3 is TGCGCCAGCAGCTTGGTCCCGGGACAGGGGGCTAACACCGGGGAGCTGTTTTTT. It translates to CASSLVPGQGANTGELFF. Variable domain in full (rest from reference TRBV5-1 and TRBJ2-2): KAGVTQTPRYLIKTRGQQVTLSCSPISGHRSVSWYQQTPGQGLQFLFEYFSETQRNKGNFPGRFSGRQFSNSRSEMNVSTLELGDSALYLCASSLVPGQGANTGELFFGEGSRLTVL.

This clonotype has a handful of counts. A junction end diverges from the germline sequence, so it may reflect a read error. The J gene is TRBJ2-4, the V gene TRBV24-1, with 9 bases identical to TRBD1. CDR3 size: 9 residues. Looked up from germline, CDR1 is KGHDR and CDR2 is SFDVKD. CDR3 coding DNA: TGTGCCACCGGACAGGGGAGTAGCTTC. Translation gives CATGQGSSF.

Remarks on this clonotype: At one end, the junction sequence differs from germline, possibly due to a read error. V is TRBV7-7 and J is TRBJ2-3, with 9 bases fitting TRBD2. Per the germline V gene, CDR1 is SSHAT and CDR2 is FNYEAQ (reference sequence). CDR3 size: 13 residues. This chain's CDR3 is CASSRRLAALQYF. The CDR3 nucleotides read TGTGCTAGCAGCCGCCGACTAGCGGCCCTCCAGTATTTT. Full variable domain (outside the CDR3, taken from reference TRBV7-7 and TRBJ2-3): GAGVSQSPRYKVTKRGQDVTLRCDPISSHATLYWYQQALGQGPEFLTYFNYEAQPDKSGLPSDRFSAERPEGSISTLTIQRTEQRDSAMYRCASSRRLAALQYFGPGTRLTVL.

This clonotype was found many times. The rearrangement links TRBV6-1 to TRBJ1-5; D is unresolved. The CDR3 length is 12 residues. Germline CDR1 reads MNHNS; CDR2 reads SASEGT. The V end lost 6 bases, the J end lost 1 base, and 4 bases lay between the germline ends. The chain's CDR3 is CASRDSNQPQHF. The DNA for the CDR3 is TGTGCCAGCAGGGACAGCAATCAGCCCCAGCATTTT.

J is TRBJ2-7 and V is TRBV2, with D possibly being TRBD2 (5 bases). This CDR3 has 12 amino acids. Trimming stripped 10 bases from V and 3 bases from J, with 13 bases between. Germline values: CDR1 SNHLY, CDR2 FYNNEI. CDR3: CANRNGNYEQYF. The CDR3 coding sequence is TGTGCCAACCGAAACGGGAACTACGAGCAGTACTTC. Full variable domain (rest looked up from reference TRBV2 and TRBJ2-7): EPEVTQTPSHQVTQMGQEVILRCVPISNHLYFYWYRQILGQKVEFLVSFYNNEISEKSEIFDDQFSVERPDGSNFTLKIRSTKLEDSAMYFCANRNGNYEQYFGPGTRLTVT.

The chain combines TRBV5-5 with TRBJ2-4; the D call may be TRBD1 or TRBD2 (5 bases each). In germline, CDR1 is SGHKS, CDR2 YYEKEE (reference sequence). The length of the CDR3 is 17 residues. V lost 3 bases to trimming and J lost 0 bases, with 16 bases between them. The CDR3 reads CASSSAPGRVAKNIQYF. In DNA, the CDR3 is TGTGCCAGCAGCTCTGCTCCGGGACGAGTAGCCAAAAACATTCAGTACTTC. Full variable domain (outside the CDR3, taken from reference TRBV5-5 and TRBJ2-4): DAGVTQSPTHLIKTRGQQVTLRCSPISGHKSVSWYQQVLGQGPQFIFQYYEKEERGRGNFPDRFSARQFPNYSSELNVNALLLGDSALYLCASSSAPGRVAKNIQYFGAGTRLSVL.

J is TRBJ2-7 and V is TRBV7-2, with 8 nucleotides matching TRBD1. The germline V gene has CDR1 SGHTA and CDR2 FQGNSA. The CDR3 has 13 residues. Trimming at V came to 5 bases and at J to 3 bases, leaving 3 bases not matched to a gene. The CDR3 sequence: CASSQTGGYEQYF. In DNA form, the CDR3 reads TGTGCCAGCAGCCAAACAGGGGGCTACGAGCAGTACTTC.

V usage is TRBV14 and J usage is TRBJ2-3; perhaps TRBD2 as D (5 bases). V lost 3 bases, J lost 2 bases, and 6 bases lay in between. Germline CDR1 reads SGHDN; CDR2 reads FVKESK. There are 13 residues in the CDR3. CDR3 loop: CASSQDFTDTQYF. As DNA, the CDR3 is TGTGCCAGCAGCCAGGACTTCACAGATACGCAGTATTTT.

The CDR3 protein is CASSSRDGLYNEQFF. Here the CDR3 DNA reads TGTGCCAGCAGCTCCAGGGACGGCCTCTACAATGAGCAGTTCTTC. The chain links TRBV7-8 to TRBJ2-1; the D call may be TRBD1 or TRBD2 (5 bases each). Looked up from germline, CDR1 is SGHVS and CDR2 is FQNEAQ. V lost 4 bases, J lost 3 bases, and 13 bases lay in between. There are 15 residues in the CDR3.

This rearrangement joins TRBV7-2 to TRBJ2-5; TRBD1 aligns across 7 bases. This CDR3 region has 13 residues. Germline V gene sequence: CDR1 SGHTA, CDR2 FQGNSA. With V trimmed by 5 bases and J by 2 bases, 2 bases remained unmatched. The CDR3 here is CASSRGRQETQYF. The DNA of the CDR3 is TGTGCCAGCAGCAGGGGGCGACAAGAGACCCAGTACTTC.

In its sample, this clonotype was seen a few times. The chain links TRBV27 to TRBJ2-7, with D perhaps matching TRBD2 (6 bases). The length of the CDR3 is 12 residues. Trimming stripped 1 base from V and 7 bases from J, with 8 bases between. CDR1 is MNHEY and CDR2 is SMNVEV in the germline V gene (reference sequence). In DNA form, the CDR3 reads TGTGCCAGCAGTTTATGGGGAGGAGAGCAGTACTTC. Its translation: CASSLWGGEQYF.